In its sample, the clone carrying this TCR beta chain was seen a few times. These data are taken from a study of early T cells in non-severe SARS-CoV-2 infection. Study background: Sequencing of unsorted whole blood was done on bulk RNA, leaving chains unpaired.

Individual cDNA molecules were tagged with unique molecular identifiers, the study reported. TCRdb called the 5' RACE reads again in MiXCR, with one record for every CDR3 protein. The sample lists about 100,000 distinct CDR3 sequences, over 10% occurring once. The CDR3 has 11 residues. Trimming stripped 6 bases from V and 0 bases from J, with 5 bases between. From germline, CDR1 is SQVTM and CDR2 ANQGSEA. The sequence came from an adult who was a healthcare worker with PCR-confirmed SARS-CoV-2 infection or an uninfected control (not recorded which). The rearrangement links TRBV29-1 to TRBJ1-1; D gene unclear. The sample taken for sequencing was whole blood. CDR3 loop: CSVTVNTEAFF. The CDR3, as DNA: TGCAGCGTCACAGTGAACACTGAAGCTTTCTTT.